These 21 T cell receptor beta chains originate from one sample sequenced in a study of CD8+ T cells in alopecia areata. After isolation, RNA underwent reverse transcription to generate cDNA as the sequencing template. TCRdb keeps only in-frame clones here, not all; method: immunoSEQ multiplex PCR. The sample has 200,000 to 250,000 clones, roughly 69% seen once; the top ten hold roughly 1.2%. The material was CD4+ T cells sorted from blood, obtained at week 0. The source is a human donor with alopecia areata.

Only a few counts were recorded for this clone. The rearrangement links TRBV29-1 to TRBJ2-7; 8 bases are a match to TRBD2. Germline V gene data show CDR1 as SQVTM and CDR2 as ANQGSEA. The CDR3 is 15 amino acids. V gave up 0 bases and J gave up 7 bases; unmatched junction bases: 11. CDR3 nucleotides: TGCAGCGTTGAAGAAGAGAGCGGGGGTGTTGGGGAGCAGTACTTC. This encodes CSVEEESGGVGEQYF.

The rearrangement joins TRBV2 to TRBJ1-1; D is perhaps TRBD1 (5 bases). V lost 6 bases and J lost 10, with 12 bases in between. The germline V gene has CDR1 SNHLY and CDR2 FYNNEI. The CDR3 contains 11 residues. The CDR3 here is CASRAGTRAFF. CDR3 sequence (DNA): TGTGCCAGCAGGGCAGGGACGCGAGCTTTCTTT.

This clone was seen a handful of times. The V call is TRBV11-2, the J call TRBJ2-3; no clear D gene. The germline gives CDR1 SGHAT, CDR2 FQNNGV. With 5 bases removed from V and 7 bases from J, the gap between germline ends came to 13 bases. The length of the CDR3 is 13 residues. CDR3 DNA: TGTGCCAGCAGCCCGCCGGGCCCTTATACGCAGTATTTT. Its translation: CASSPPGPYTQYF.

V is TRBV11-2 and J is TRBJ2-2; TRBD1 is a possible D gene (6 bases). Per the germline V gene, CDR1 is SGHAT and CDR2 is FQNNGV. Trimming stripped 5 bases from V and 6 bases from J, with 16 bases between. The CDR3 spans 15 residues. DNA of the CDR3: TGTGCCAGCAGCCCACGGACAGTCCCAGCCGGGGAGCTGTTTTTT. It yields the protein CASSPRTVPAGELFF.

The CDR3 region is CAWSRQGGDQPQHF. The CDR3 DNA reads as TGTGCCTGGAGTAGGCAGGGGGGTGATCAGCCCCAGCATTTT. The genes are TRBV30 and TRBJ1-5; 7 nucleotides match TRBD1. J was trimmed by 5 bases and V by 2 bases; bases with no gene match: 6. CDR3 length equals 14 residues. CDR1 and CDR2 (germline): GTSNPN, SVGIG (reference sequence). Full variable domain (outside the CDR3, taken from reference TRBV30 and TRBJ1-5): SQTIHQWPATLVQPVGSPLSLECTVEGTSNPNLYWYRQAAGRGLQLLFYSVGIGQISSEVPQNLSASRPQDRQFILSSKKLLLSDSGFYLCAWSRQGGDQPQHFGDGTRLSIL.

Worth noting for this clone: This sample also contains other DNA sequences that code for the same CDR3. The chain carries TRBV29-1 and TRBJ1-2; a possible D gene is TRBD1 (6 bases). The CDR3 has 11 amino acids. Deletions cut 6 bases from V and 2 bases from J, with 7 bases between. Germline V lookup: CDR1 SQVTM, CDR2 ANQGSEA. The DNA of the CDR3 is TGCAGCGTAGGACAGAACTATGGCTACACCTTC. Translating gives CSVGQNYGYTF.

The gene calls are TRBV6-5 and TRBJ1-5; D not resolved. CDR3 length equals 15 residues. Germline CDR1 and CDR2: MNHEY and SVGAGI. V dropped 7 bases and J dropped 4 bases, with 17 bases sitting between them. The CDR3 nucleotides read TGTGCCAGCACTCCGGGCGTGGGTGGTAATCAGCCCCAGCATTTT. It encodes CASTPGVGGNQPQHF.

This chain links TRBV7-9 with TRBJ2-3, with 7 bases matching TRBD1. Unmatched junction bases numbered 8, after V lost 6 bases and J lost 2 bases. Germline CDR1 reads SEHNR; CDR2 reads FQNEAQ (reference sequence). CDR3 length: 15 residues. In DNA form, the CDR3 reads TGTGCCAGCAGACCACAGGGGATTACCACAGATACGCAGTATTTT. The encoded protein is CASRPQGITTDTQYF.

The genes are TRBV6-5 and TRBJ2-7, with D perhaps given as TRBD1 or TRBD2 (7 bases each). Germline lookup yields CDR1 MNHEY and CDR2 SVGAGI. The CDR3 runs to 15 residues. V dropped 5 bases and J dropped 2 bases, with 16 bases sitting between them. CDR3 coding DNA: TGTGCCAGCAGTCGCGGGAGAGGGACAGCCTACGAGCAGTACTTC. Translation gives CASSRGRGTAYEQYF.

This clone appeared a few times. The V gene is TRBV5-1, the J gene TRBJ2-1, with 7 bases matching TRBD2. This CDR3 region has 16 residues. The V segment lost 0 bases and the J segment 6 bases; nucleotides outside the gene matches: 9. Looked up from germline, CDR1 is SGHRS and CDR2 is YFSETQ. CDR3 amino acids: CASSLVGGISPNEQFF. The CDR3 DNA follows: TGCGCCAGCAGCTTGGTGGGAGGGATCAGCCCCAATGAGCAGTTCTTC.

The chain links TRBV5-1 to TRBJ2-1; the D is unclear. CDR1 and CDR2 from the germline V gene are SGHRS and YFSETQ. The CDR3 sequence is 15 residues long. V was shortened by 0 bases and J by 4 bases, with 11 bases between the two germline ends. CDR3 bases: TGCGCCAGCAGCTTGGGGGAACCGGTTTACAATGAGCAGTTCTTC. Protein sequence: CASSLGEPVYNEQFF. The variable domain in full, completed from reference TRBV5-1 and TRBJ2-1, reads KAGVTQTPRYLIKTRGQQVTLSCSPISGHRSVSWYQQTPGQGLQFLFEYFSETQRNKGNFPGRFSGRQFSNSRSEMNVSTLELGDSALYLCASSLGEPVYNEQFFGPGTRLTVL.

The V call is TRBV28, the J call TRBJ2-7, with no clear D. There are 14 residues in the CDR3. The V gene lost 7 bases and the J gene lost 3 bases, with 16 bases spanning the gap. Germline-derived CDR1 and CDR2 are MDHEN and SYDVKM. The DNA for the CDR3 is TGTGCCAGCAAGTCCCGGGCCAGGCACTACGAGCAGTACTTC. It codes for CASKSRARHYEQYF.

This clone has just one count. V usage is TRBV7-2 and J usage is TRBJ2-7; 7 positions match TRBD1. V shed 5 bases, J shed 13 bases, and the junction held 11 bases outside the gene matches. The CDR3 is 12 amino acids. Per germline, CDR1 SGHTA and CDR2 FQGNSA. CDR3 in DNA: TGTGCCAGCAGCACCGGGACAGCCGCCCCCTACTTC. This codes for CASSTGTAAPYF.

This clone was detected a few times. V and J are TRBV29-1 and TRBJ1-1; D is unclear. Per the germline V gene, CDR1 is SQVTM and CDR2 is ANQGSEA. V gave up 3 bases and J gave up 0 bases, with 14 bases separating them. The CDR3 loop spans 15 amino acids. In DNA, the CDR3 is TGCAGCGTTGAGACAAGTGAAACAGTGAACACTGAAGCTTTCTTT. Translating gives CSVETSETVNTEAFF. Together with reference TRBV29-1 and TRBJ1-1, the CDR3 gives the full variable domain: SAVISQKPSRDICQRGTSLTIQCQVDSQVTMMFWYRQQPGQSLTLIATANQGSEATYESGFVIDKFPISRPNLTFSTLTVSNMSPEDSSIYLCSVETSETVNTEAFFGQGTRLTVV.

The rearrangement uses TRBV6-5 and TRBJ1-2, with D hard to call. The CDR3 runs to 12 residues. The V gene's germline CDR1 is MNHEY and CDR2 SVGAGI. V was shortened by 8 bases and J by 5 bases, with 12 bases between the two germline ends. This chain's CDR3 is CASGPSLYGYTF. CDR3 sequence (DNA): TGTGCCAGCGGGCCCTCCTTATATGGCTACACCTTC.

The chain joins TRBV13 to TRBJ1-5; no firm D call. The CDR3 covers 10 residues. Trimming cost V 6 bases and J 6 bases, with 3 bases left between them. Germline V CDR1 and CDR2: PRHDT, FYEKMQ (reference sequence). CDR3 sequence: CASRSQPQHF. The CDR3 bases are TGTGCCAGCAGAAGTCAGCCCCAGCATTTT.

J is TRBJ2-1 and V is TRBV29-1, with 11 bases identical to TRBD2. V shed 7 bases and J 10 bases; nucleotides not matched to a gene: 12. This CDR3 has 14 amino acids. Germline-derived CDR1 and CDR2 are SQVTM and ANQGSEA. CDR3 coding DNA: TGCAGCGCCACTCAACTAGCGGGGGAAGGCGAGCAGTTCTTC. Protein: CSATQLAGEGEQFF.

The chain's CDR3 is CASSRRGATDTQYF. The CDR3 DNA reads as TGTGCCAGCAGTAGGAGGGGAGCCACAGATACGCAGTATTTT. The chain joins TRBV6-5 to TRBJ2-3; weak D call: TRBD2 (6 bases). V shed 5 bases and J shed 2 bases, with 11 bases lying between them. The CDR3 is 14 amino acids. Germline V gene lookup returns CDR1 MNHEY and CDR2 SVGAGI.

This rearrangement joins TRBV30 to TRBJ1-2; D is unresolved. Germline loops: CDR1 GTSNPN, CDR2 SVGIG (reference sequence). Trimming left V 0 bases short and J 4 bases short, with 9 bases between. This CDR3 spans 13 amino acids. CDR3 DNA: TGTGCCTGGAGTGTACCGGTATTCTATGGCTACACCTTC. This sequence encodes CAWSVPVFYGYTF.

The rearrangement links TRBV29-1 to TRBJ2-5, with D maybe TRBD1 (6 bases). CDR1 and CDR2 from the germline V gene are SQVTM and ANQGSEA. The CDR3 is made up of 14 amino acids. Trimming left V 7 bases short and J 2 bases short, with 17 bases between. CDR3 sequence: CSGRDTGGQETQYF. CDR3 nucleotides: TGCAGCGGCCGGGACACAGGAGGACAAGAGACCCAGTACTTC.

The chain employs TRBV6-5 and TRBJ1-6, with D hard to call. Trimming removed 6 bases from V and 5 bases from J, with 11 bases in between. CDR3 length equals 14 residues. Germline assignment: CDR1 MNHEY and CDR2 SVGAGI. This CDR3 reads CASRSRIDNSPLHF. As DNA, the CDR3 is TGTGCCAGCAGGTCTCGAATCGATAATTCACCCCTCCACTTT.